The clone carrying this T cell receptor beta chain was counted many times. Its antigen remains unidentified. V gave up 3 bases and J gave up 6 bases, with 10 bases separating them. This CDR3 is built from 12 residues. Germline CDR1 and CDR2: SQVTM and ANQGSEA. MiXCR, applied by TCRdb to the 5' RACE reads, yields one record per CDR3 protein. Of about 330,000 distinct CDR3 sequences in the sample, roughly 8% were seen once. The sample originates from a study of CD8 T cells in ankylosing spondylitis. Study results and caveats: Disease-linked clones reportedly concentrated significantly in matched ankylosing spondylitis synovial fluid. Ankylosing spondylitis blood appeared to carry a characteristic TCR beta motif of 7 or 8 highly homologous variants.

The chain has TRBV29-1 and TRBJ2-3; D gene ambiguous. This receptor was obtained from a male donor with ankylosing spondylitis. The sequenced sample consisted of blood, either unsorted or a sorted T cell fraction (not recorded which). The DNA for the CDR3 is TGCAGCGTTGACAGTCCAGAGGATACGCAGTATTTT. This gives the protein CSVDSPEDTQYF.